This entry describes one T cell receptor beta chain. What it binds is not known. Through Arm-PCR of CDR3 regions and iRepertoire HTBI primers, TCR beta libraries were built. TCRdb re-called the multiplex PCR reads through MiXCR, storing one row per CDR3 protein. The data contain approximately 290,000 distinct CDR3 sequences, 20% to 25% of them seen just once; the ten biggest clones take up 45% to 70%. The data are from a study of regulatory T cells in long-lasting Graves disease. Study-wide results and limits: Exclusively peripheral blood, rather than thyroid tissue, was studied. TRBV28, TRBJ1-2 and TRBJ2-5 were segments that persistent disease favored.

Germline CDR1 KGHSH, CDR2 LQKENI. This CDR3 contains 14 residues. Trimming pared 2 bases from V and 7 bases from J, leaving 14 bases between. Noted time point: persistent/refractory GD, antithyroid drugs over 5 years with positive TRAb. Extracted PBMC RNA gave rise to the TCR library. The guidelines of the American Thyroid Association were the basis for diagnosing Graves' disease. This sequence originates from a female donor with Graves disease. V and J are TRBV18 and TRBJ1-1; D is unclear. The sample in question was peripheral blood mononuclear cells (PBMCs), obtained when the disease was refractory, from a patient treated with antithyroid drugs. Here the CDR3 reads CASSPIADSGEAFF. The CDR3 DNA sequence: TGTGCCAGCTCACCAATAGCAGATAGTGGTGAAGCTTTCTTT.